These T cell receptor beta chains were read from a single sample in a study of beta chain features in type 1 diabetes. Repertoires were generated with immunoSEQ multiplex PCR, while TCRdb's copy carries only in-frame clones and drops some. The table includes 500,000 to 650,000 clones, 12% detected once. The sequencing input was naive CD4+ T cells from blood. These receptors came from a man under 40 with type 1 diabetes. Each CDR3 is given with its conserved first and last residue.

v_gene	j_gene	len	CDR3aa
TRBV5-6	TRBJ2-7	14	CASSLITRGAEQYF
TRBV7-2	TRBJ2-7	15	CASSPWTGDYYEQYF
TRBV7-9	TRBJ1-1	12	CASSLSDSHAFF
TRBV6-5	TRBJ1-3	16	CASSLGQPFSGNTIYF
TRBV6-5	TRBJ1-5	13	CASSRGGNQPQHF
TRBV7-2	TRBJ2-6	19	CASSGQGGVKSSGANVLTF
TRBV20-1	TRBJ1-2	11	CSVKGAYGYTF
TRBV27	TRBJ1-2	17	CASSLSATGDSASGYTF
TRBV5-1	TRBJ2-7	15	CASSLTRDSSYEQYF
TRBV25-1	TRBJ1-2	17	CASRAGTGGAGIYGYTF
TRBV4-2	TRBJ1-2	17	CASSQDPGTGRNYGYTF
TRBV7-2	TRBJ1-2	12	CASSQYRAGYTF
TRBV4-2	TRBJ1-2	15	CASSQEGQSLDGYTF
TRBV9	TRBJ2-2	17	CASSVGLAGPNTGELFF
TRBV5-8	TRBJ1-6	16	CASTPWTGGYNSPLHF
TRBV30	TRBJ2-5	12	CAWGLAGETQYF
TRBV19	TRBJ1-5	15	CASRAVGAGNQPQHF
TRBV7-2	TRBJ1-5	12	CASSLSRGPQHF
TRBV7-9	TRBJ2-7	17	CASSSTFTSGVTYEQYF
TRBV18	TRBJ1-2	13	CASSQGTENGYTF
TRBV6-5	TRBJ2-5	14	CASSYGRLVETQYF
TRBV27	TRBJ2-7	16	CASSLTGTGGTYEQYF
TRBV5-4	TRBJ1-6	14	CASSAGQGNSPLHF
TRBV7-3	TRBJ2-3	14	CASSPGPSTDTQYF
TRBV29-1	TRBJ1-1	14	CSARSGAGDTEAFF